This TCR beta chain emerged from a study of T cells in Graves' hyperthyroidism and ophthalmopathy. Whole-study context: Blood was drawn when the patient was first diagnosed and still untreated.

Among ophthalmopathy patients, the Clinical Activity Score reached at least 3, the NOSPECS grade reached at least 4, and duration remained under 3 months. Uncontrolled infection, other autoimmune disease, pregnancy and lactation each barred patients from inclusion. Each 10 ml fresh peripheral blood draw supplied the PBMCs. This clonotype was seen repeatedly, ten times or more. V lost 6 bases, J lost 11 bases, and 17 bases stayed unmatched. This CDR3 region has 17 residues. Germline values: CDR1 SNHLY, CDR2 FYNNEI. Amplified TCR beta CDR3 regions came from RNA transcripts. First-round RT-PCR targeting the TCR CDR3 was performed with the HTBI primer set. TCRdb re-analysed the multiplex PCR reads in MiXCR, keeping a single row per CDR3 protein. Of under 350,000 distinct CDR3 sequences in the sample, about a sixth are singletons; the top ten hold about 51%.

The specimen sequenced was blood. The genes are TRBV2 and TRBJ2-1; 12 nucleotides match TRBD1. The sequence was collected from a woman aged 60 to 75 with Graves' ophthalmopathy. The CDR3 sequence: CASSYFPGTGGETKQFF. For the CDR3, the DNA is TGTGCCAGCAGCTACTTCCCCGGGACAGGGGGCGAAACCAAGCAGTTCTTC. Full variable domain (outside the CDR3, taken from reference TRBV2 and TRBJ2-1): EPEVTQTPSHQVTQMGQEVILRCVPISNHLYFYWYRQILGQKVEFLVSFYNNEISEKSEIFDDQFSVERPDGSNFTLKIRSTKLEDSAMYFCASSYFPGTGGETKQFFGPGTRLTVL.